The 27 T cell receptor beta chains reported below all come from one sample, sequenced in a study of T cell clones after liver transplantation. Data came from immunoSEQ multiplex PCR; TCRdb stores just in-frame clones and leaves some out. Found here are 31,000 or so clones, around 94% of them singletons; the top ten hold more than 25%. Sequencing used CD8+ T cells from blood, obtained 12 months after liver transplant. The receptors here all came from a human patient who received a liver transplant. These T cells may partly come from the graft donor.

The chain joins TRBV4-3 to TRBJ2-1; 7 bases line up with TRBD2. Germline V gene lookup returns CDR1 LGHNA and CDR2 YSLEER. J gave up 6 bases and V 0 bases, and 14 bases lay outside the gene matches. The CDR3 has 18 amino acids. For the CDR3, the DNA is TGCGCCAGCAGCCAAGATGGAGTTACTAGCGATCCTGGCAATGAGCAGTTCTTC. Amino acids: CASSQDGVTSDPGNEQFF.

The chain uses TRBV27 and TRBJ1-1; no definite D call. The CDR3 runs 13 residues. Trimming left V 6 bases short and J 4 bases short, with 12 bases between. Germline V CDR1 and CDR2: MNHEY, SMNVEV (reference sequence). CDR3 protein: CASSGPGGTEAFF. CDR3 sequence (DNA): TGTGCCAGCAGCGGACCGGGAGGCACTGAAGCTTTCTTT.

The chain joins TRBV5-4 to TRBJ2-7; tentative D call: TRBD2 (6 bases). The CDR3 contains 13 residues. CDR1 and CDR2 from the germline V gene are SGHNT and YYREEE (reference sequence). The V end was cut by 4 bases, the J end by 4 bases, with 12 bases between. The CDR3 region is CASSPGENYEQYF. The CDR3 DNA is TGTGCCAGCAGCCCGGGAGAAAATTACGAGCAGTACTTC.

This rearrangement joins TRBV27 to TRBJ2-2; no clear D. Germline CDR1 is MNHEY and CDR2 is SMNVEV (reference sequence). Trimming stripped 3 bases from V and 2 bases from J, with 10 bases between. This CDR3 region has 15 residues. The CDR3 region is CASSLKTFNTGELFF. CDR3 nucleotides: TGTGCCAGCAGTTTGAAGACTTTCAACACCGGGGAGCTGTTTTTT.

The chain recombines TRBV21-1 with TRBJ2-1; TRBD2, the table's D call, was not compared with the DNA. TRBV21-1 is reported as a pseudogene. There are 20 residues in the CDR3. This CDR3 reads CASSKGGLGLGRSSYNEQFF. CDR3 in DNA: TGTGCCAGCAGCAAGGGGGGTTTGGGTCTCGGTAGATCCTCCTACAATGAGCAGTTCTTC.

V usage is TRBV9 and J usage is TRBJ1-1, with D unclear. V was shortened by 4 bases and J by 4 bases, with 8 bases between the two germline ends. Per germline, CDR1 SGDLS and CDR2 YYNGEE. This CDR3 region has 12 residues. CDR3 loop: CASSPAGTEAFF. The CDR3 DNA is TGTGCCAGCAGCCCCGCAGGCACTGAAGCTTTCTTT.

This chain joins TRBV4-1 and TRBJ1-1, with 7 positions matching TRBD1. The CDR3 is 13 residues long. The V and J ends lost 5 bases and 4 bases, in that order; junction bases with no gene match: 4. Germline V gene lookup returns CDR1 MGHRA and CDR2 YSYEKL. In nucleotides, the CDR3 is TGCGCCAGCAGCTCGACAGGGATCACTGAAGCTTTCTTT. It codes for CASSSTGITEAFF.

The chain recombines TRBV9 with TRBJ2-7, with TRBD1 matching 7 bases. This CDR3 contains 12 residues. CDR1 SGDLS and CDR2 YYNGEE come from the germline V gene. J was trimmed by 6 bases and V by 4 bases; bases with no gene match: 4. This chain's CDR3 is CASSTTGREQYF. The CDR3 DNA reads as TGTGCCAGCAGCACGACAGGGCGCGAGCAGTACTTC.

DNA of the CDR3: TGTGCCAGCAGTGAGTACAGGGCCCTAGAGACCCAGTACTTC. Encoded protein: CASSEYRALETQYF. V is TRBV6-1 and J is TRBJ2-5; a possible D gene is TRBD1 (6 bases). Trimming left V 3 bases short and J 4 bases short, with 12 bases between. The CDR3 contains 14 residues. CDR1 and CDR2 from the germline V gene are MNHNS and SASEGT.

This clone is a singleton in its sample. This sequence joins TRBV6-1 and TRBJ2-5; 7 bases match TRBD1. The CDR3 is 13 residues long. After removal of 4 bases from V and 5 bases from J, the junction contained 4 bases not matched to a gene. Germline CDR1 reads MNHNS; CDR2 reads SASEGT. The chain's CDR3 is CASSVGRGETQYF. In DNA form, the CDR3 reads TGTGCCAGCAGTGTCGGCAGGGGGGAGACCCAGTACTTC.

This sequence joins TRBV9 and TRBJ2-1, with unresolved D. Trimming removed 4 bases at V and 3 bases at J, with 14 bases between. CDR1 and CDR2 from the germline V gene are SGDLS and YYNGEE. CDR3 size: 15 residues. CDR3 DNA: TGTGCCAGCAGCTCGGGTCAATGGGGCTACAATGAGCAGTTCTTC. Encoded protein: CASSSGQWGYNEQFF.

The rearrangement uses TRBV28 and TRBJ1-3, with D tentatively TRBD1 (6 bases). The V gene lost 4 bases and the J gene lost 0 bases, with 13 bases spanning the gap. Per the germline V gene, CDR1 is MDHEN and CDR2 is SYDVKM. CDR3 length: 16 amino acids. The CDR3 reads CASSSFGQPSGNTIYF. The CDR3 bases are TGTGCCAGCAGTTCCTTTGGACAGCCCTCTGGAAACACCATATATTTT. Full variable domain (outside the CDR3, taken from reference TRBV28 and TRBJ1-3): DVKVTQSSRYLVKRTGEKVFLECVQDMDHENMFWYRQDPGLGLRLIYFSYDVKMKEKGDIPEGYSVSREKKERFSLILESASTNQTSMYLCASSSFGQPSGNTIYFGEGSWLTVV.

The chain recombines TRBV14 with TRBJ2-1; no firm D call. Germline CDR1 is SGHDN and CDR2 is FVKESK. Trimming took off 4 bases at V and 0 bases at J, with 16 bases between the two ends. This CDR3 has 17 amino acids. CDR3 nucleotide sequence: TGTGCCAGCAGCCGCCGCCCTACGGCTAGCTCCTACAATGAGCAGTTCTTC. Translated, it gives CASSRRPTASSYNEQFF.

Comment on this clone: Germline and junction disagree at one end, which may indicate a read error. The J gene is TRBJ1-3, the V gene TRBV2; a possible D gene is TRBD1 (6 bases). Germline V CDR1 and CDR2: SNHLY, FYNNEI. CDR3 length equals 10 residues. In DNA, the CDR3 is TGTGCCAGCAGCGGTCACAGGGAACATTTT. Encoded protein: CASSGHREHF.

The CDR3 bases are TGTGCCAGCAGCTTAATGTCCGTAAACACCGGGGAGCTGTTTTTT. Amino acid sequence: CASSLMSVNTGELFF. V usage is TRBV7-2 and J usage is TRBJ2-2, with no clear D. Germline V gives CDR1 SGHTA, CDR2 FQGNSA. The CDR3 sequence is 15 residues long. Trimming shortened V by 2 bases and J by 2 bases, and 9 bases separated the two germline ends.

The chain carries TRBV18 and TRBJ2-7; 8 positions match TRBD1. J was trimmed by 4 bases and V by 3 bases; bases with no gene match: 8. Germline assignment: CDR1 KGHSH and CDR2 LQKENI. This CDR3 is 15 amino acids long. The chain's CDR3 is CASSPVNQGAYEQYF. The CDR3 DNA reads TGTGCCAGCTCACCCGTCAACCAGGGGGCTTACGAGCAGTACTTC.

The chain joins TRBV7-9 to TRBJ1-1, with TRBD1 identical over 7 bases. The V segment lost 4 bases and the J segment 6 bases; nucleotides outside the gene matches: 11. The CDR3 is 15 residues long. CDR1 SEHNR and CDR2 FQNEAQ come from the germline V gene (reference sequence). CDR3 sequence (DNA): TGTGCCAGCAGCTCCCAGGTAATGGGGACAGCTGAAGCTTTCTTT. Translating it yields CASSSQVMGTAEAFF.

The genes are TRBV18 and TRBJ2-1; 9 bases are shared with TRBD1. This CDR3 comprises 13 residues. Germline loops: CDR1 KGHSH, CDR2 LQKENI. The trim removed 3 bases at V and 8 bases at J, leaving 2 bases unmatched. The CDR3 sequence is CASSPTGGDEQFF. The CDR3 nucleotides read TGTGCCAGCTCACCTACAGGGGGCGATGAGCAGTTCTTC.

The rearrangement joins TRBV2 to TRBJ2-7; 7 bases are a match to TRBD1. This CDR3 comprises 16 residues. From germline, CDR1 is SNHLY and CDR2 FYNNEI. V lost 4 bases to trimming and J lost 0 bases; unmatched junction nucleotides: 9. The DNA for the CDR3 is TGTGCCAGCAGTGGTGATACAGGGGCAGGCTCCTACGAGCAGTACTTC. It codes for CASSGDTGAGSYEQYF.

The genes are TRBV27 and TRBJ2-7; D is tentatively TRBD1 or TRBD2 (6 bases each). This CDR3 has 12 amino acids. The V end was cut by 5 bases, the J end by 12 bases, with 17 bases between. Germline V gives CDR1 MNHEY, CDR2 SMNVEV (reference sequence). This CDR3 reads CASSIGGSPWYF. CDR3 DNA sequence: TGTGCCAGCAGTATAGGGGGGTCCCCCTGGTACTTC.

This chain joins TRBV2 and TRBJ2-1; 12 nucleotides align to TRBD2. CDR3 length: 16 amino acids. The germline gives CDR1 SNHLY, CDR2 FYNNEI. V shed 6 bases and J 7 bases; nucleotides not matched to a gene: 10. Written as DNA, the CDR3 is TGTGCCAGCAGGGAAAATCCGGGACTAGCGGGTAATGAGCAGTTCTTC. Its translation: CASRENPGLAGNEQFF.

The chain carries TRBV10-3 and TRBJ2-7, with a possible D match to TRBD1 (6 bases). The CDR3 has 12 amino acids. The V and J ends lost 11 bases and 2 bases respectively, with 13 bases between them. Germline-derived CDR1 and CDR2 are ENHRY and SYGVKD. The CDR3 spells CAVGDKAYEQYF. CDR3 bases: TGTGCCGTAGGGGACAAGGCCTACGAGCAGTACTTC.

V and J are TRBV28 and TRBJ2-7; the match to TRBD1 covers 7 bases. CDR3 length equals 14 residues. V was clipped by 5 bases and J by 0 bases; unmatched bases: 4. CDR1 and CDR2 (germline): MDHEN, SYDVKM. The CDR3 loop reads CASSRQGDSYEQYF. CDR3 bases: TGTGCCAGCAGTCGTCAGGGGGACTCCTACGAGCAGTACTTC. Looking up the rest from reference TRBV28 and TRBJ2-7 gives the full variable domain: DVKVTQSSRYLVKRTGEKVFLECVQDMDHENMFWYRQDPGLGLRLIYFSYDVKMKEKGDIPEGYSVSREKKERFSLILESASTNQTSMYLCASSRQGDSYEQYFGPGTRLTVT.

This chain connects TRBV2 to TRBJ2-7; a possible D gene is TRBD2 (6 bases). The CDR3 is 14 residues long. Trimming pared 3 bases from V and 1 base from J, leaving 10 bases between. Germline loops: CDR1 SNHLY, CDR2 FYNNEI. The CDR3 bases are TGTGCCAGCAGTGATGTGGAGGGATCCTACGAGCAGTACTTC. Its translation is CASSDVEGSYEQYF.

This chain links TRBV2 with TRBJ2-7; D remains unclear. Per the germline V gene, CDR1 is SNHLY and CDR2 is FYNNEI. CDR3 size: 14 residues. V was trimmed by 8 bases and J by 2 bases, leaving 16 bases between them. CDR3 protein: CASLLSIGPYEQYF. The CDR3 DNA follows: TGTGCCAGCTTACTCTCCATTGGGCCCTACGAGCAGTACTTC.

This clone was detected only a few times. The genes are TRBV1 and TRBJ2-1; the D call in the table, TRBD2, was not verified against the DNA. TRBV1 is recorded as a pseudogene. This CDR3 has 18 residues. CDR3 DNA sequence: TGCACCAGCAGCCAAGAATTGTGGTCGAGCGGGAGAAGGAGCCGGCAGTTCTTC. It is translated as CTSSQELWSSGRRSRQFF.

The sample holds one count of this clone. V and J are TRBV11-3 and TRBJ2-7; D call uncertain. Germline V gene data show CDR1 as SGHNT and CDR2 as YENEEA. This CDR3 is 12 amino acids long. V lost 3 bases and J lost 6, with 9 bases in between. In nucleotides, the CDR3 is TGTGCCAGCAGCTTTATCCTGGCCGAGCAGTACTTC. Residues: CASSFILAEQYF. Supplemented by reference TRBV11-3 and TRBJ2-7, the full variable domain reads EAGVVQSPRYKIIEKKQPVAFWCNPISGHNTLYWYLQNLGQGPELLIRYENEEAVDDSQLPKDRFSAERLKGVDSTLKIQPAELGDSAVYLCASSFILAEQYFGPGTRLTVT.